The rows below give T cell receptor beta chains drawn from one sample of a study of T cell responses to AZD1222 COVID-19 vaccine. The method was immunoSEQ multiplex PCR; TCRdb's version includes in-frame clones alone and lacks a portion of them. The sample shows under 130,000 clones, 88% of them seen only once. The sequences come from peripheral blood, collected on day 0 of AZD1222 vaccination. These receptors all stem from an adult in good health. CDR3s include the opening cysteine and the closing phenylalanine or tryptophan. A D gene is named only where the DNA matches it firmly. Expanded clones get a size class; other rows say once, few or many, or leave the size out.

clone size	V gene	J gene	D gene	CDR3 DNA	CDR3 protein
-	TRBV2	TRBJ2-2	-	TGTGCCAGCAAACTCACGGACACCGGGGAGCTGTTTTTT	CASKLTDTGELFF
-	TRBV2	TRBJ2-1	TRBD1	TGTGCCAGCAGAAGGACAGGGAGCTCCAATGAGCAGTTCTTC	CASRRTGSSNEQFF
-	TRBV14	TRBJ2-3	-	TGTGCCAGCAGCCGGCCGGGACACAGGGATTTATTGGGTACGCAGTATTTT	CASSRPGHRDLLGTQYF
-	TRBV3-1/TRBV3-2	TRBJ2-7	-	TGTGCCAGCAGCCAAGCCGACAGCTACTCCTACGAGCAGTACTTC	CASSQADSYSYEQYF
-	TRBV19	TRBJ1-5	-	TGTGCCAGTAGTCCCCCTTTATGGAACAATCAGCCCCAGCATTTT	CASSPPLWNNQPQHF
-	TRBV19	TRBJ2-5	-	TGTGCCAGTAGTACCGGGACATTACTAGAGACCCAGTACTTC	CASSTGTLLETQYF
-	TRBV28	TRBJ2-2	TRBD2	TGTGCCAGTTCCCGGGAGCGGGGCACCGGGGAGCTGTTTTTT	CASSRERGTGELFF
once	TRBV5-1	TRBJ1-1	-	TGCGCCAGCAGCTTGGCTGGCCGTAACATGAACACTGAAGCTTTCTTT	CASSLAGRNMNTEAFF
-	TRBV27	TRBJ2-5	TRBD2	TGTGCCAGCAGTTTAGGAGCGAGCGGGAGTGTAGAGACCCAGTACTTC	CASSLGASGSVETQYF
-	TRBV28	TRBJ1-2	-	TGTGCCAGCAGAGTTGGAGGCCGTGGCTACACCTTC	CASRVGGRGYTF
-	TRBV27	TRBJ2-2	TRBD2	TGTGCCAGCAGCAGGACTAGCGGGAGATCCACCGGGGAGCTGTTTTTT	CASSRTSGRSTGELFF
-	TRBV7-3	TRBJ2-2	-	TGTGCCAGCAGGCTGGATACCCCGAACACCGGGGAGCTGTTTTTT	CASRLDTPNTGELFF
large	TRBV9	TRBJ2-1	-	TGTGCCAGCAGCGTAGTTCGGGCAGGAGGGTACAATGAGCAGTTCTTC	CASSVVRAGGYNEQFF
-	TRBV23-1	TRBJ2-7	-	TGCGCCAGCAGTCAATCAGGGGCATGGGGGTACTTC	CASSQSGAWGYF
-	TRBV7-2	TRBJ1-1	-	TGTGCCAGCAGCTTAAATCCCAGGGGGAACACTGAAGCTTTCTTT	CASSLNPRGNTEAFF
-	TRBV18	TRBJ1-5	-	TGTGCCAGCTCACCAACCTTGGCAGCTAATCAGCCCCAGCATTTT	CASSPTLAANQPQHF
-	TRBV27	TRBJ1-6	TRBD1	TGTGCCAGCAGTGGCGGGACAGTTAATTCACCCCTCCACTTT	CASSGGTVNSPLHF
-	TRBV4-2	TRBJ2-2	TRBD2	TGTGCCAGCAGCCAACTAGGACTAGCGGGAGGGCCAACCGGAACCGGGGAGCTGTTTTTT	CASSQLGLAGGPTGTGELFF
-	TRBV19	TRBJ2-2	-	TGTGCCAGTAGTAGGAGGGACAGCACCGGGGAGCTGTTTTTT	CASSRRDSTGELFF
-	TRBV7-2	TRBJ2-3	-	TGTGCCAGCAGCTTACGAGGGTCCACAGATACGCAGTATTTT	CASSLRGSTDTQYF
-	TRBV23-1	TRBJ1-5	-	TGCGCCAGCAGGACACATCAAGCAAATCAGCCCCAGCATTTT	CASRTHQANQPQHF
-	TRBV6-5	TRBJ2-1	-	TGTGCCAGCAACAGGGTCGGGAATGAGCAGTTCTTC	CASNRVGNEQFF
-	TRBV5-1	TRBJ2-2	-	TGCGCCAGCAGCAACCTCCCGGCTAGCCCCGGGGAGGAGCTGTTTTTT	CASSNLPASPGEELFF
few	TRBV7-2	TRBJ1-2	-	TGTGCCAGCAGCTTAGACAGGGTCCGGGGCTACACCTTC	CASSLDRVRGYTF
once	TRBV25-1	TRBJ1-4	TRBD1	TGTGCCAGCAGGGGACAGGGTGTTGAAAAACTGTTTTTT	CASRGQGVEKLFF
-	TRBV27	TRBJ2-7	-	TGTGCCAGCAGCCCAACTGGTTATTCCTACGAGCAGTACTTC	CASSPTGYSYEQYF